A selection of T cell receptor beta chains follows, all from one sample in a study of blood T cell repertoires in COVID-19. The method was immunoSEQ multiplex PCR; TCRdb's version includes in-frame clones alone and lacks a portion of them. The table shows roughly 500,000 clones, with approximately 92% occurring only once. The specimen was peripheral blood. These receptors were obtained from a man between 18 and 29 years old with COVID-19, enrolled during active disease. The CDR3 runs from the conserved cysteine through the conserved F or W. The D gene is left open where the match is weak. Only some rows state a clone size, as once, few, many or a class for expanded clones.

cdr3_length | j_call | clone_size | v_call | d_call | cdr3_nt | cdr3_aa
13 | TRBJ1-1 | NA | TRBV6-5 | TRBD1 | TGTGCCAGCAGAGGGACAGGGAACACTGAAGCTTTCTTT | CASRGTGNTEAFF
15 | TRBJ1-2 | NA | TRBV19 | NA | TGTGCCAGTAGTCCCTCGGGAGTCGGGTACTATGGCTACACCTTC | CASSPSGVGYYGYTF
15 | TRBJ2-2 | NA | TRBV14 | NA | TGTGCCAGCAGCCCGCCTCGAGGCCGGACCGGGGAGCTGTTTTTT | CASSPPRGRTGELFF
14 | TRBJ2-7 | NA | TRBV14 | NA | TGTGCCAGCAGCCAAGACAGGGTACCCTACGAGCAGTACTTC | CASSQDRVPYEQYF
16 | TRBJ1-4 | NA | TRBV18 | TRBD1 | TGTGCCAGCTCACAGGGACAGGCTAACTCGGGTGAAAAACTGTTTTTT | CASSQGQANSGEKLFF
16 | TRBJ2-1 | NA | TRBV27 | TRBD2 | TGTGCCAGCAGTTTATCGGCTAGCGGGCGGTACAATGAGCAGTTCTTC | CASSLSASGRYNEQFF
14 | TRBJ1-4 | NA | TRBV6-6 | NA | TGTGCCAGCAGTTCCCACACCACTAATGAAAAACTGTTTTTT | CASSSHTTNEKLFF
15 | TRBJ2-3 | once | TRBV5-1 | NA | TGCGCCAGCAGCTTTGGCAGGGTGGGATCAGATACGCAGTATTTT | CASSFGRVGSDTQYF
14 | TRBJ1-2 | NA | TRBV9 | TRBD1 | TGTGCCAGCAGCGCACAGGGGGCGGGCTATGGCTACACCTTC | CASSAQGAGYGYTF
16 | TRBJ2-5 | NA | TRBV2 | TRBD2 | TGTGCCAGCAGCGCAGGACTAGCGGTTCACCAAGAGACCCAGTACTTC | CASSAGLAVHQETQYF
13 | TRBJ1-4 | once | TRBV2 | NA | TGTGCCAGCAGTCGAGGGTACGAGGAAAAACTGTTTTTT | CASSRGYEEKLFF
16 | TRBJ2-1 | NA | TRBV6-5 | TRBD2 | TGTGCCAGCAGTTACAGCGGGAGCAATGGCTACAATGAGCAGTTCTTC | CASSYSGSNGYNEQFF
16 | TRBJ2-3 | once | TRBV5-6 | TRBD1 | TGTGCCAGCAGCGGAGGGACAGGGGACCTCACAGATACGCAGTATTTT | CASSGGTGDLTDTQYF
14 | TRBJ2-1 | NA | TRBV5-1 | TRBD1 | TGCGCCAGCAGCTGGACCGGGACAGACAATGAGCAGTTCTTC | CASSWTGTDNEQFF
15 | TRBJ2-3 | NA | TRBV27 | NA | TGTGCCAGCAGTTTACTTCGAGGGTACACAGATACGCAGTATTTT | CASSLLRGYTDTQYF
11 | TRBJ2-1 | NA | TRBV10-1 | NA | TGCGCCAGCAGTGACCCAGGGGAGCAGTTCTTC | CASSDPGEQFF
15 | TRBJ2-6 | NA | TRBV14 | TRBD2 | TGTGCCAGCAGCCTGGGAGGGGCTGGGGCCAACGTCCTGACTTTC | CASSLGGAGANVLTF
14 | TRBJ2-7 | NA | TRBV5-1 | NA | TGCGCCAGCAGCTTGAACGGGTTCACATACGAGCAGTACTTC | CASSLNGFTYEQYF
13 | TRBJ2-7 | NA | TRBV12-3/TRBV12-4 | NA | TGTGCCAGCAGTTTAACTAAGTTCTACGAGCAGTACTTC | CASSLTKFYEQYF
14 | TRBJ2-7 | NA | TRBV5-1 | TRBD2 | TGCGCCAGCGCGGTGTCTAGCGGGAGCTACGAGCAGTACTTC | CASAVSSGSYEQYF
16 | TRBJ1-1 | NA | TRBV27 | NA | TGTGCCAGCAGTTCGGGTCAGGCGGGCTCTAACACTGAAGCTTTCTTT | CASSSGQAGSNTEAFF
14 | TRBJ2-3 | once | TRBV7-3 | NA | TGTGCCAGCAGCCAACTTTTTCCTTTGGATACGCAGTATTTT | CASSQLFPLDTQYF
13 | TRBJ2-2 | NA | TRBV6-5 | NA | TGTGCCAGCAGGGGGCGTTACACCGGGGAGCTGTTTTTT | CASRGRYTGELFF
11 | TRBJ1-1 | NA | TRBV19 | NA | TGTGCCAGTAGTAGGGCAGGGGAAGCTTTCTTT | CASSRAGEAFF
14 | TRBJ1-2 | NA | TRBV19 | TRBD1 | TGTGCCAGTTACCTTACAGGGGGAGGCTATGGCTACACCTTC | CASYLTGGGYGYTF
15 | TRBJ2-1 | NA | TRBV24-1 | TRBD2 | TGTGCCACCTCCGGACTAGCGGGATCCCTTGATGAGCAGTTCTTC | CATSGLAGSLDEQFF
14 | TRBJ1-2 | NA | TRBV25-1 | NA | TGTGCCAGCAGTGAATTAGAGGCAAACTATGGCTACACCTTC | CASSELEANYGYTF
16 | TRBJ2-1 | NA | TRBV6-5 | TRBD2 | TGTGCCAGCAGTTATATAGCGGGAGGGGGGTACAATGAGCAGTTCTTC | CASSYIAGGGYNEQFF
15 | TRBJ1-5 | NA | TRBV27 | TRBD1 | TGTGCCAGCAGTTTCGGGACAGGGGGCAATCAGCCCCAGCATTTT | CASSFGTGGNQPQHF
14 | TRBJ2-5 | NA | TRBV5-4 | NA | TGTGCCAGCAGCGGTCACTTAAACCAAGAGACCCAGTACTTC | CASSGHLNQETQYF
14 | TRBJ1-4 | NA | TRBV18 | NA | TGTGCCAGCTCACGAGGACTGCTTAATGAAAAACTGTTTTTT | CASSRGLLNEKLFF
14 | TRBJ1-1 | few | TRBV18 | NA | TGTGCCAGCTCACCACGACGGGAGGGCACTGAAGCTTTCTTT | CASSPRREGTEAFF
15 | TRBJ2-7 | NA | TRBV14 | NA | TGTGCCAGCAGCCGGGGGGGGCGGGATTACTACGAGCAGTACTTC | CASSRGGRDYYEQYF
18 | TRBJ2-1 | NA | TRBV6-2/TRBV6-3 | TRBD2 | TGTGCCAGCAGTACACAACCGGGACTAGCGGGAATGGTTGGGGTGCAGTTCTTC | CASSTQPGLAGMVGVQFF
16 | TRBJ2-2 | NA | TRBV25-1 | TRBD1 | TGTGCCAGCAGTGAAACCGGGACAGGTTTGTCCGGGGAGCTGTTTTTT | CASSETGTGLSGELFF
15 | TRBJ1-5 | NA | TRBV13 | NA | TGTGCCAGCAGCTTAGGCCGAGGTGTAAACCAGCCCCAGCATTTT | CASSLGRGVNQPQHF
17 | TRBJ2-5 | NA | TRBV5-4 | TRBD2 | TGTGCCAGCAGCGAGGGACTAGCGGGGATAAACCAAGAGACCCAGTACTTC | CASSEGLAGINQETQYF
15 | TRBJ2-1 | NA | TRBV10-2 | TRBD2 | TGCGCCAGCAGTTCACAGCGGGGCCCCTACAATGAGCAGTTCTTC | CASSSQRGPYNEQFF
16 | TRBJ2-7 | NA | TRBV27 | TRBD1 | TGTGCCAGTAAACCCCTGACCGGGACAGGGGTTGGCGAGCAGTACTTC | CASKPLTGTGVGEQYF
14 | TRBJ2-7 | NA | TRBV2 | NA | TGTGCCAGCAGTGTCAGACAGGTGAACTACGAGCAGTACTTC | CASSVRQVNYEQYF
17 | TRBJ1-2 | NA | TRBV7-8 | NA | TGTGCCAGCAGCTTACGGGACGGGGGGGTGAGTGCGTATGGCTACACCTTC | CASSLRDGGVSAYGYTF
15 | TRBJ2-2 | NA | TRBV6-5 | NA | TGTGCCAGCGCGGTATTTGGTAGCGGAACCGGGGAGCTGTTTTTT | CASAVFGSGTGELFF
13 | TRBJ2-5 | once | TRBV18 | TRBD1 | TGTGCCAGCTCAAAAGGACAGGAGGAGACCCAGTACTTC | CASSKGQEETQYF
14 | TRBJ2-5 | NA | TRBV3-1/TRBV3-2 | TRBD1 | TGTGCCTGCAGCCCCAGACAGGGAAGGGAGACCCAGTACTTC | CACSPRQGRETQYF
13 | TRBJ2-1 | NA | TRBV27 | NA | TGTGCCAGCAGTTACGACAGTTACAATGAGCAGTTCTTC | CASSYDSYNEQFF
17 | TRBJ2-5 | NA | TRBV11-2 | TRBD2 | TGTGCCAGCAGCTTAGATAGGGCTAGCGGGTTCCAAGAGACCCAGTACTTC | CASSLDRASGFQETQYF
14 | TRBJ2-7 | NA | TRBV7-9 | NA | TGTGCCAGCAGCTTAGCGGGAGCCGGGGGAGAGCAGTACTTC | CASSLAGAGGEQYF
12 | TRBJ2-7 | once | TRBV5-5 | NA | TGTGCCAGCAGCTTGGGCGAGGTCGAGCAGTACTTC | CASSLGEVEQYF
16 | TRBJ1-5 | NA | TRBV3-1/TRBV3-2 | NA | TGTGCCAGCAGCCAAGGGCCAGACAATAGCAATCAGCCCCAGCATTTT | CASSQGPDNSNQPQHF
14 | TRBJ2-7 | NA | TRBV2 | NA | TGTGCCAGCAGTGCTGGACTATTAAATTACGAGCAGTACTTC | CASSAGLLNYEQYF
16 | TRBJ2-7 | once | TRBV10-3 | TRBD1 | TGTGCCATCAGTGAGCCCTTACAGACAGGGCAGGACGAGCAGTACTTC | CAISEPLQTGQDEQYF
14 | TRBJ1-1 | large | TRBV4-1 | TRBD1 | TGCGCCAGCAGCCAAGGCAACAGGGGTACTGAAGCTTTCTTT | CASSQGNRGTEAFF
13 | TRBJ1-2 | once | TRBV5-5 | NA | TGTGCCAGCAGCTCACAGGGAAAGTATGGCTACACCTTC | CASSSQGKYGYTF
14 | TRBJ1-6 | NA | TRBV27 | NA | TGTGCCAGCAGTTTACAAGGAGGGCATTCACCCCTCCACTTT | CASSLQGGHSPLHF